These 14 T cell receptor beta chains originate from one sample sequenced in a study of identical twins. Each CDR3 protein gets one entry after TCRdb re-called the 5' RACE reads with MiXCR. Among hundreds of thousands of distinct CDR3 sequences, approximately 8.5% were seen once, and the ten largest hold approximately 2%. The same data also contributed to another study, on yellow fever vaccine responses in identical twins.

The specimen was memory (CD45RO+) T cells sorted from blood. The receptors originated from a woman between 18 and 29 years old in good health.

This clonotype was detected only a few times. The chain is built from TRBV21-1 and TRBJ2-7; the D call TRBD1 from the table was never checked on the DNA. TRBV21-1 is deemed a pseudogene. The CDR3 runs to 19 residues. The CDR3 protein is CASSKVFGTVIRKAYEQYV. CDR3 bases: TGTGCCAGCAGCAAAGTTTTCGGGACAGTTATCAGGAAGGCCTACGAGCAGTACGTC.

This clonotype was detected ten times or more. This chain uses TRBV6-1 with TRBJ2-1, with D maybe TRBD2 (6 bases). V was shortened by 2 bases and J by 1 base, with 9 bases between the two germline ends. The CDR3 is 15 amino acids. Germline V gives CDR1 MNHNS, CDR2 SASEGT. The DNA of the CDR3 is TGTGCCAGCAGTGAATTCAGCGGGTCCTACAATGAGCAGTTCTTC. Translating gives CASSEFSGSYNEQFF.

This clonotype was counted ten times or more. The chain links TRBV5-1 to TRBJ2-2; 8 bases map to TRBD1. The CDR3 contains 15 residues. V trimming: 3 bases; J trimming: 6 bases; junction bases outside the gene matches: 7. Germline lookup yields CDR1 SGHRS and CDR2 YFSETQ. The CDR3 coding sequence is TGCGCCAGCAGCTCGTCACAGGGGGGATCCGGGGAGCTGTTTTTT. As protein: CASSSSQGGSGELFF.

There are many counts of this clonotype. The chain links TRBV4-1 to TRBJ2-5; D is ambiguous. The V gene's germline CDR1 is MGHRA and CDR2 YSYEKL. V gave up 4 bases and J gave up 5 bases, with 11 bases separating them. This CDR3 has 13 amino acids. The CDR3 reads CASSLVALETQYF. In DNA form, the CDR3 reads TGCGCCAGCAGCCTAGTGGCACTGGAGACCCAGTACTTC.

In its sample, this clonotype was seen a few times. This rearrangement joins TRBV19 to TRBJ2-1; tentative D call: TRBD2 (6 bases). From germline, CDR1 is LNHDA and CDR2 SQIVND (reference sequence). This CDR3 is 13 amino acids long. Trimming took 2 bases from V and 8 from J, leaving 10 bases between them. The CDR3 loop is CASSIIGSDEQFF. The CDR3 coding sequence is TGTGCCAGTAGTATAATCGGGAGCGATGAGCAGTTCTTC.

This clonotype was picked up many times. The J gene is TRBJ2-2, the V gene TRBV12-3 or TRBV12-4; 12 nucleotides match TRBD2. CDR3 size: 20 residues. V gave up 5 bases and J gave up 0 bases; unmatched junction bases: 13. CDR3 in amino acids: CASSPRTSGARLANTGELFF. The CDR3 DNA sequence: TGTGCCAGCAGTCCTAGGACTAGCGGGGCGAGATTAGCGAACACCGGGGAGCTGTTTTTT.

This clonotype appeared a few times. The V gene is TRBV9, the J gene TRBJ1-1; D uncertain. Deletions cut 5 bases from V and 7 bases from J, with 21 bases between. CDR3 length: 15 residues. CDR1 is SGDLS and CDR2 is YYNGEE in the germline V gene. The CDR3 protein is CASSQRADSKSEAFF. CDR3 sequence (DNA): TGTGCCAGCAGTCAACGGGCAGACTCGAAAAGTGAAGCTTTCTTT.

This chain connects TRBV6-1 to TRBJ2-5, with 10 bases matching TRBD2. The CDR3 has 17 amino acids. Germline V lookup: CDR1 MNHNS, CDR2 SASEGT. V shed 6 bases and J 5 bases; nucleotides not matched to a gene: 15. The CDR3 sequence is CASSPRPGLATLETQYF. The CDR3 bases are TGTGCCAGCAGCCCCCGCCCGGGACTAGCGACCCTCGAGACCCAGTACTTC.

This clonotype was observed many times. CDR3 residues: CSAPTSTDTQYF. CDR3 in DNA: TGCAGTGCGCCCACTAGCACAGATACGCAGTATTTT. The chain joins TRBV20-1 to TRBJ2-3; D remains ambiguous. CDR3 length: 12 residues. The V end lost 6 bases, the J end lost 0 bases, and 7 bases lay between the germline ends. Germline V CDR1 and CDR2: DFQATT, SNEGSKA (reference sequence).

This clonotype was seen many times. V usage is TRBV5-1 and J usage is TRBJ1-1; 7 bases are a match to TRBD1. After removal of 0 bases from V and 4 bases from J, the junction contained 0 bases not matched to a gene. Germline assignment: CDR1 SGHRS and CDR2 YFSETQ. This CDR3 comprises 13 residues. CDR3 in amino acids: CASSLDRGTEAFF. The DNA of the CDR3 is TGCGCCAGCAGCTTGGACAGGGGCACTGAAGCTTTCTTT.

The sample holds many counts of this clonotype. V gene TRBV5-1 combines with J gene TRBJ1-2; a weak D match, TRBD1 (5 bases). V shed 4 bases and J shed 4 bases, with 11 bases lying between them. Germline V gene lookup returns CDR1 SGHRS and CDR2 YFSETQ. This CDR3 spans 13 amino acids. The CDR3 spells CASSPSGTYGYTF. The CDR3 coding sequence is TGCGCCAGCAGCCCCTCAGGGACCTATGGCTACACCTTC.

The CDR3 protein is CSVEGGRGTDTQYF. CDR3 in DNA: TGCAGCGTTGAAGGCGGGAGAGGAACAGATACGCAGTATTTT. This chain connects TRBV29-1 to TRBJ2-3, with 7 bases matching TRBD2. With V trimmed by 1 base and J by 3 bases, 4 bases remained unmatched. The CDR3 sequence is 14 residues long. The germline V gene has CDR1 SQVTM and CDR2 ANQGSEA.

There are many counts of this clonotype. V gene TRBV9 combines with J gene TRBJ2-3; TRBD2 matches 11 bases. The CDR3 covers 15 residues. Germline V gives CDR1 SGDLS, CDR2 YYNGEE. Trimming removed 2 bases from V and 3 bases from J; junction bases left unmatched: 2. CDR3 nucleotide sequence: TGTGCCAGCAGCGTCGGGACTAGCGGAACAGATACGCAGTATTTT. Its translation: CASSVGTSGTDTQYF.

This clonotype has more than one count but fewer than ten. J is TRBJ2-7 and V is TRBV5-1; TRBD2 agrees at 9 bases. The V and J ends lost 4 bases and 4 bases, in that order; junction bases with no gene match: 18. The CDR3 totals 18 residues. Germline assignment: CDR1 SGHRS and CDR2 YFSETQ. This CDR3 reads CASSALTPRVAGEYEQYF. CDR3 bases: TGCGCCAGCAGCGCTTTAACCCCGAGGGTAGCGGGGGAGTACGAGCAGTACTTC. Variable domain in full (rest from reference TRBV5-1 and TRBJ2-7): KAGVTQTPRYLIKTRGQQVTLSCSPISGHRSVSWYQQTPGQGLQFLFEYFSETQRNKGNFPGRFSGRQFSNSRSEMNVSTLELGDSALYLCASSALTPRVAGEYEQYFGPGTRLTVT.